This T cell receptor (beta chain) stems from a study of cytomegalovirus exposure and HLA in healthy donors. Study background: T cells numbering around 170 million yielded around 120 million unique TCR beta sequences in an earlier analysis.

This clone was seen more than once but under ten times. Its antigen is not known. With 0 bases removed from V and 4 bases from J, the gap between germline ends came to 13 bases. CDR1 is MNHEY and CDR2 is SVGAGI in the germline V gene. The CDR3 consists of 15 residues. The PCR used 60 Vbeta and 13 Jbeta primers. Profiling relied on immunoSEQ multiplex PCR, and the TCRdb table lists in-frame clones only, not all of them. The data contain over 250,000 clones, under 80% of them singletons. General study results and limits: While the bulk of TCR sequences proved rare, some public TCRs turned up in many donors.

The TCR originated in a female donor in good health and CMV-seronegative. V usage is TRBV6-5 and J usage is TRBJ2-7; weak D call: TRBD2 (6 bases). Sequenced input: PBMCs. The CDR3, as DNA: TGTGCCAGCAGTTACTCGAGGTGGGCGGGGTACGAGCAGTACTTC. Its translation is CASSYSRWAGYEQYF.